These 9 T cell receptor beta chains came from one sample sequenced in a study of CD8+CD57+ T cells in acquired aplastic anemia. Profiling that covered TCR beta VDJ and CDR3 relied on genomic DNA as its template. TCRdb itself ran the reads through MiXCR, one entry per CDR3 protein. The table includes 170,000 or so distinct CDR3 sequences, about three fifths detected once. Patients picked for sequencing had shown CD8+CD57+ cell expansion detected by flow cytometry. The sample was sorted CD4+, CD8+, or CD8+CD57+ T cells (not recorded which) from PBMCs. These receptors were obtained from a human donor with aplastic anemia.

This CDR3 is CASGTGYRPSEKLFF. In nucleotides, the CDR3 is TGTGCCAGTGGAACAGGGTACCGTCCTAGTGAAAAACTGTTTTTT. The V gene is TRBV19, the J gene TRBJ1-4; possibly TRBD1 for D (6 bases). V lost 8 bases and J 7 bases, leaving 20 bases between the germline ends. Per germline, CDR1 LNHDA and CDR2 SQIVND (reference sequence). The CDR3 runs to 15 residues.

There are many counts of this clonotype. V usage is TRBV7-9 and J usage is TRBJ2-3; perhaps TRBD2 as D (6 bases). This CDR3 spans 14 amino acids. Germline V gives CDR1 SEHNR, CDR2 FQNEAQ (reference sequence). V lost 3 bases and J 4 bases, leaving 11 bases between the germline ends. Here the CDR3 DNA reads TGTGCCAGCAGCTTTACCCGCGGGGCAGATACGCAGTATTTT. This sequence encodes CASSFTRGADTQYF.

The chain employs TRBV2 and TRBJ1-2, with D perhaps TRBD1 (5 bases). Germline loops: CDR1 SNHLY, CDR2 FYNNEI. There are 14 residues in the CDR3. Deletions cut 6 bases from V and 4 bases from J, with 15 bases between. The CDR3 DNA follows: TGTGCCAGCAGACACAGGTATTTCGCCTATGGCTACACCTTC. Protein sequence: CASRHRYFAYGYTF.

The chain couples TRBV7-8 to TRBJ2-3; D is possibly TRBD2 (5 bases). Looked up from germline, CDR1 is SGHVS and CDR2 is FQNEAQ. This CDR3 contains 12 residues. Trimming stripped 4 bases from V and 6 bases from J, with 8 bases between. CDR3 bases: TGTGCCAGCAGCTGGTCGGGGGATACGCAGTATTTT. This translates into CASSWSGDTQYF. Using reference TRBV7-8 and TRBJ2-3 for the parts outside the CDR3, the full variable domain is GAGVSQSPRYKVAKRGQDVALRCDPISGHVSLFWYQQALGQGPEFLTYFQNEAQLDKSGLPSDRFFAERPEGSVSTLKIQRTQQEDSAVYLCASSWSGDTQYFGPGTRLTVL.

The chain carries TRBV11-2 and TRBJ2-3; weak D call: TRBD1 (6 bases). Deletions cut 3 bases from V and 1 base from J, with 20 bases between. In germline, CDR1 is SGHAT, CDR2 FQNNGV. The CDR3 runs to 18 residues. In nucleotides, the CDR3 is TGTGCCAGCAGCTTTCTGTCCGCGACAGGTTCAGGCACAGATACGCAGTATTTT. Amino acid sequence: CASSFLSATGSGTDTQYF.

V gene TRBV7-9 combines with J gene TRBJ2-1; the D gene is possibly TRBD2 (5 bases). CDR1 SEHNR and CDR2 FQNEAQ come from the germline V gene (reference sequence). Trimming cost V 5 bases and J 7 bases, with 21 bases left between them. The CDR3 totals 16 residues. This CDR3 reads CASSRELDSVWNEQFF. DNA for the CDR3: TGTGCCAGCAGCCGAGAACTAGACTCAGTTTGGAATGAGCAGTTCTTC.

The chain employs TRBV20-1 and TRBJ2-3; D unresolved. The CDR3 has 13 residues. Looked up from germline, CDR1 is DFQATT and CDR2 is SNEGSKA (reference sequence). V was clipped by 2 bases and J by 5 bases, with 11 bases between them. CDR3 coding DNA: TGCAGTGCTAGAAAGGAGCAACTAGATACGCAGTATTTT. Amino acid sequence: CSARKEQLDTQYF.

This clonotype came up many times. The chain recombines TRBV10-3 with TRBJ2-7; TRBD2 aligns across 11 bases. Trimming at V came to 10 bases and at J to 1 base, leaving 9 bases not matched to a gene. The CDR3 runs to 15 residues. CDR1 ENHRY and CDR2 SYGVKD come from the germline V gene. For the CDR3, the DNA is TGTGCCACCCTTAATCTAGCGGGGGGATCCTACGAGCAGTACTTC. Translation gives CATLNLAGGSYEQYF.

This clonotype was observed once. V usage is TRBV20-1 and J usage is TRBJ1-2; D ambiguous. The ends were cut back, 0 bases at V and 2 bases at J, with 4 bases in the middle. The CDR3 totals 12 residues. Germline loops: CDR1 DFQATT, CDR2 SNEGSKA (reference sequence). CDR3 DNA: TGCAGTGCTAGAGATCCAAACTATGGCTACACCTTC. This gives the protein CSARDPNYGYTF.